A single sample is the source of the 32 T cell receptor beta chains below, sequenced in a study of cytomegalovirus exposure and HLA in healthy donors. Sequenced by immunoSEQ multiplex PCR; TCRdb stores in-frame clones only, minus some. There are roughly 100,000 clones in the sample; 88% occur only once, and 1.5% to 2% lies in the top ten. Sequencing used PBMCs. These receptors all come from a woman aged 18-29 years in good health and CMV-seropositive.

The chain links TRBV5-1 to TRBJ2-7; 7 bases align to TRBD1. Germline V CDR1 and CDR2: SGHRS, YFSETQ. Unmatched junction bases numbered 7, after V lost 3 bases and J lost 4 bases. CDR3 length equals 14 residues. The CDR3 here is CASSSRQGSYEQYF. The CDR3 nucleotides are TGCGCCAGCAGCTCCCGACAGGGAAGTTACGAGCAGTACTTC.

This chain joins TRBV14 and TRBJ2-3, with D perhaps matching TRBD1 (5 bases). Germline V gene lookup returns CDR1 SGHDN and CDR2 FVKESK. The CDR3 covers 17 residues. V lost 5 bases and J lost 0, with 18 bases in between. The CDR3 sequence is CASSGALGIFSTDTQYF. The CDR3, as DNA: TGTGCCAGCAGCGGGGCTCTAGGGATCTTTAGCACAGATACGCAGTATTTT. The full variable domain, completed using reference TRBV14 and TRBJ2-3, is EAGVTQFPSHSVIEKGQTVTLRCDPISGHDNLYWYRRVMGKEIKFLLHFVKESKQDESGMPNNRFLAERTGGTYSTLKVQPAELEDSGVYFCASSGALGIFSTDTQYFGPGTRLTVL.

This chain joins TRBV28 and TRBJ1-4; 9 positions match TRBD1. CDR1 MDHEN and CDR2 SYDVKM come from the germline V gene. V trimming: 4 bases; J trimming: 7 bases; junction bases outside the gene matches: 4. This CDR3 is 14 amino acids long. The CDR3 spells CASSSDRGSEKLFF. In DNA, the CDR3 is TGTGCCAGCAGTTCGGACAGGGGCAGTGAAAAACTGTTTTTT.

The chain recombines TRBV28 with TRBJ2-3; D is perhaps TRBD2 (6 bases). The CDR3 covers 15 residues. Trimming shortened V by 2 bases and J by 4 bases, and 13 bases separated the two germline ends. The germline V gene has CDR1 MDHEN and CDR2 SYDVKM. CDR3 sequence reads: CASSLNRLVADTQYF. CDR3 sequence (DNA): TGTGCCAGCAGTTTAAACCGACTAGTGGCAGATACGCAGTATTTT.

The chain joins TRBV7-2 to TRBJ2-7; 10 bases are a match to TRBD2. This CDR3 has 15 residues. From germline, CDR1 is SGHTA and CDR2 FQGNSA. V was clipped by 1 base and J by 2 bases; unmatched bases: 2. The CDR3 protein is CASSLVSGGAYEQYF. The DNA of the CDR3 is TGTGCCAGCAGCTTAGTGAGCGGGGGGGCCTACGAGCAGTACTTC.

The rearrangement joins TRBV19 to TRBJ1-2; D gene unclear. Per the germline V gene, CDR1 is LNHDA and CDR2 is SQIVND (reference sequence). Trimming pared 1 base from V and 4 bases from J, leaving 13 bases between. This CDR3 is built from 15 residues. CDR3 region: CASSIGSAGSYGYTF. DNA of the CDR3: TGTGCCAGTAGTATAGGGAGCGCGGGGAGCTATGGCTACACCTTC.

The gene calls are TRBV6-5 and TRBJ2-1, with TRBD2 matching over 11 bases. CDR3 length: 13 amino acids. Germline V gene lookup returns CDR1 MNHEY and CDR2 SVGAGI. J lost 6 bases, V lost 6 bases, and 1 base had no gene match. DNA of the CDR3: TGTGCCAGCAGCGGACTAGCGGGCAATGAGCAGTTCTTC. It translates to CASSGLAGNEQFF.

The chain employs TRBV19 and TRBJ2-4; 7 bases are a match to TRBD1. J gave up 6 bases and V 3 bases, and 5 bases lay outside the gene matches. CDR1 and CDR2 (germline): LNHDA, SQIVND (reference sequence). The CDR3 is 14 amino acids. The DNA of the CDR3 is TGTGCCAGTAGTATTGGGGCAGGGGGAAACATTCAGTACTTC. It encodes CASSIGAGGNIQYF.

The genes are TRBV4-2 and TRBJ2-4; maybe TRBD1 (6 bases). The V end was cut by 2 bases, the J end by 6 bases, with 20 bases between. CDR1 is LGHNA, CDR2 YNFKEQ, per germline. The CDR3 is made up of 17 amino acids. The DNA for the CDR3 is TGTGCCAGCAGCCAACTCGATCGCACAGGGAGCGCAAACATTCAGTACTTC. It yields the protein CASSQLDRTGSANIQYF.

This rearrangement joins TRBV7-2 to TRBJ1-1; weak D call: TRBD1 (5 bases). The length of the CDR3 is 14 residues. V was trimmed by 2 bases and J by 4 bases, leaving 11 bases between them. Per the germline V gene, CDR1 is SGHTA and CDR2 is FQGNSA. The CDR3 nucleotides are TGTGCCAGCAGCTTACATGGGGCTTCCACTGAAGCTTTCTTT. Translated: CASSLHGASTEAFF.

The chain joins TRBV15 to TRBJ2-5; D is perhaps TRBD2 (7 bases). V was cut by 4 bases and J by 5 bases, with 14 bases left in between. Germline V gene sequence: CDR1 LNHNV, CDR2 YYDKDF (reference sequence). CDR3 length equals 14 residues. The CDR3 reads CATSTKGGRETQYF. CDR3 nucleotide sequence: TGTGCCACCAGCACCAAGGGGGGGCGGGAGACCCAGTACTTC.

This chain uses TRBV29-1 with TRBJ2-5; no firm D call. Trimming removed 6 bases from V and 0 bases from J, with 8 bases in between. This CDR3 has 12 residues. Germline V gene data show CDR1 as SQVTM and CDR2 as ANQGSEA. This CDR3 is CSVLTYQETQYF. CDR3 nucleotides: TGCAGCGTCCTGACATACCAAGAGACCCAGTACTTC.

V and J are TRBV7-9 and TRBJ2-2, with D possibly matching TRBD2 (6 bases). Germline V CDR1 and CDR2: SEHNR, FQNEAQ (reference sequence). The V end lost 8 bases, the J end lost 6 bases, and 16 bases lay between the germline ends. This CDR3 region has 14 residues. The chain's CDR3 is CASSQPGEAGELFF. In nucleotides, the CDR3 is TGTGCCAGCTCCCAACCGGGGGAGGCCGGGGAGCTGTTTTTT.

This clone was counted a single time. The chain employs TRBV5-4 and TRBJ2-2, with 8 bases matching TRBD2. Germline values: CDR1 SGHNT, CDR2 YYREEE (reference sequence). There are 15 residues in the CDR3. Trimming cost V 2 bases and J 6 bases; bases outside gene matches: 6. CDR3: CASSFRGGAPGELFF. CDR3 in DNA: TGTGCCAGCAGCTTCCGGGGGGGGGCTCCCGGGGAGCTGTTTTTT.

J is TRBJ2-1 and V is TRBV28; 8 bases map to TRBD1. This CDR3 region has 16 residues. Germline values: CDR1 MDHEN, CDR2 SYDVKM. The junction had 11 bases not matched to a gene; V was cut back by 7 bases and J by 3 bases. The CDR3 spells CASTDRTGKIYNEQFF. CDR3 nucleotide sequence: TGTGCCAGCACAGACAGGACAGGGAAAATCTACAATGAGCAGTTCTTC.

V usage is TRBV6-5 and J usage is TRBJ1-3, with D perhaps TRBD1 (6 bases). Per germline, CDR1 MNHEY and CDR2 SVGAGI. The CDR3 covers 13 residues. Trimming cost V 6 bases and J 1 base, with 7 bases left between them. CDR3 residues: CASSTGSGNTIYF. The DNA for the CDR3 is TGTGCCAGCAGCACAGGGTCTGGAAACACCATATATTTT.

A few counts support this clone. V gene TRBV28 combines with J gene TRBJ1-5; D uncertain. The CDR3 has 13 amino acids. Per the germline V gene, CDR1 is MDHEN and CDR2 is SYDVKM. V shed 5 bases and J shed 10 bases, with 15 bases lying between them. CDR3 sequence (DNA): TGTGCCAGCAGTCCCCGGGGTGGGCATCCCCAGCATTTT. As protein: CASSPRGGHPQHF.

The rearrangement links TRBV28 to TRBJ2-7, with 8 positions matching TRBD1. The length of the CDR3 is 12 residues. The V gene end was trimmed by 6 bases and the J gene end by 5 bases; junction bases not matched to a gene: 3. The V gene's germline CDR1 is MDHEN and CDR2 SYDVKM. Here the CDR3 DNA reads TGTGCCAGCAGCCCGGACAGGGACGAGCAGTACGTC. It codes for CASSPDRDEQYV.

The CDR3 sequence is CASSYSGYEQYF. CDR3 in DNA: TGTGCCAGCAGCTATTCGGGATACGAGCAGTACTTC. The chain employs TRBV5-4 and TRBJ2-7; maybe TRBD2 (5 bases). This CDR3 has 12 amino acids. Trimming removed 3 bases at V and 4 bases at J, with 8 bases between. Germline V gene sequence: CDR1 SGHNT, CDR2 YYREEE (reference sequence).

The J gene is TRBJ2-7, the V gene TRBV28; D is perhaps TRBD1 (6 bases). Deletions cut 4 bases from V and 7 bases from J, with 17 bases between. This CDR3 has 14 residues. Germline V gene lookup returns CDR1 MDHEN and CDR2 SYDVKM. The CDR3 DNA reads TGTGCCAGCAGTTCCTTACAGGGCCTGGGTGAGCAGTACGTC. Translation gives CASSSLQGLGEQYV.

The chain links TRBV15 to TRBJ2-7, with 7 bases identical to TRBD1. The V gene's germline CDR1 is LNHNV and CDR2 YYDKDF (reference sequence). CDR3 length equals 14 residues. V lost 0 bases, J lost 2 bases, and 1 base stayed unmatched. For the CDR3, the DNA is TGTGCCACCAGCAGAGAGGGGACAGCCTACGAGCAGTACTTC. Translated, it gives CATSREGTAYEQYF.

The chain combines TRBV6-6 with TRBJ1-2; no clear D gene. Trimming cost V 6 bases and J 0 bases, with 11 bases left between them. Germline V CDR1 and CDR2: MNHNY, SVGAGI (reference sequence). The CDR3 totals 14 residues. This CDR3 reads CASSSEGPNYGYTF. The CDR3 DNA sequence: TGTGCCAGCAGCAGCGAGGGCCCTAACTATGGCTACACCTTC.

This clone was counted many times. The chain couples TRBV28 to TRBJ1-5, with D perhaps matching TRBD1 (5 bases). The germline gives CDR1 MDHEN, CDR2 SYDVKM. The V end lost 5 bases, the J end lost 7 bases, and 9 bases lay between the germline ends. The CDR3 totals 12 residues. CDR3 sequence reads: CASSNSGQPQHF. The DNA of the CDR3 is TGTGCCAGCAGTAACTCAGGGCAGCCCCAGCATTTT.

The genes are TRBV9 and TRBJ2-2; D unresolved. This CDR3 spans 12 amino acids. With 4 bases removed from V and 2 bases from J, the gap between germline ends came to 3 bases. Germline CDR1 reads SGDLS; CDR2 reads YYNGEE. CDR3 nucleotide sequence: TGTGCCAGCAGCCATAACACCGGGGAGCTGTTTTTT. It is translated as CASSHNTGELFF.

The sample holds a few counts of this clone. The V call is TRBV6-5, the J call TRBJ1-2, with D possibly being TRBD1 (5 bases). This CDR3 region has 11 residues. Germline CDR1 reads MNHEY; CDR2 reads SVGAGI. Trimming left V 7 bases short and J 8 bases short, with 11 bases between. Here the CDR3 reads CASTDGGGYTF. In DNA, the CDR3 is TGTGCCAGCACAGATGGGGGGGGCTACACCTTC.

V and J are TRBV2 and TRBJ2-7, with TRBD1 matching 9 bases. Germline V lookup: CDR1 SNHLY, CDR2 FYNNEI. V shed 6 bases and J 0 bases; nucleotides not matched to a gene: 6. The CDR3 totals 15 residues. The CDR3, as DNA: TGTGCCAGCAGACCCGACAGGGGGAGCTCCTACGAGCAGTACTTC. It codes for CASRPDRGSSYEQYF.

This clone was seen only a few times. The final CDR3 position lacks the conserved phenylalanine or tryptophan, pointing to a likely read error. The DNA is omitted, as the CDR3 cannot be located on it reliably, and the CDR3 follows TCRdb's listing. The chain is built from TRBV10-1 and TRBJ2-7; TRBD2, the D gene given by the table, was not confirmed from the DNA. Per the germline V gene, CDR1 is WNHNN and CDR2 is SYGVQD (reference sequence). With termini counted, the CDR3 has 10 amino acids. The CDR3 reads CASSPGLRGL.

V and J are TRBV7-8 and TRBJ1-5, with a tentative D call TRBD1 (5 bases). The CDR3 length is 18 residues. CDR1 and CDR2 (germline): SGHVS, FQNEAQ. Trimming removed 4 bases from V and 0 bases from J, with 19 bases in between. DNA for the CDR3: TGTGCCAGCAGCTCCCGGGCGGGAGGGGTATCTAGCAATCAGCCCCAGCATTTT. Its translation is CASSSRAGGVSSNQPQHF.

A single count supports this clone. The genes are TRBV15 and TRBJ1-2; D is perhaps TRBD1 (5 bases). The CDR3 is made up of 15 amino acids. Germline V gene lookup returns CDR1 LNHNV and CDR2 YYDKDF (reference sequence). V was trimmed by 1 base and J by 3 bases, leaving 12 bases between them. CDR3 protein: CATSRGGEVDYGYTF. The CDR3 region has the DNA TGTGCCACCAGCAGAGGGGGGGAGGTGGACTATGGCTACACCTTC. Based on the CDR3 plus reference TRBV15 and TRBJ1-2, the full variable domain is DAMVIQNPRYQVTQFGKPVTLSCSQTLNHNVMYWYQQKSSQAPKLLFHYYDKDFNNEADTPDNFQSRRPNTSFCFLDIRSPGLGDTAMYLCATSRGGEVDYGYTFGSGTRLTVV.

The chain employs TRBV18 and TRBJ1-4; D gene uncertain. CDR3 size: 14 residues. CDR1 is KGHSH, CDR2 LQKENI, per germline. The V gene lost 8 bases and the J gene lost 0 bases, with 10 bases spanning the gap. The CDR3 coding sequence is TGTGCCAGCCGACCAGGTGCAACTAATGAAAAACTGTTTTTT. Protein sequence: CASRPGATNEKLFF. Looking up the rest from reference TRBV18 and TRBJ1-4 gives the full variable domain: NAGVMQNPRHLVRRRGQEARLRCSPMKGHSHVYWYRQLPEEGLKFMVYLQKENIIDESGMPKERFSAEFPKEGPSILRIQQVVRGDSAAYFCASRPGATNEKLFFGSGTQLSVL.

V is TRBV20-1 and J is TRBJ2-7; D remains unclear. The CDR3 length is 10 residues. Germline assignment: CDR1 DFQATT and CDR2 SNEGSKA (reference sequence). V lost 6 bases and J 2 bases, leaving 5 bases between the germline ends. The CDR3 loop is CSASPYEQYF. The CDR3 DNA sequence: TGCAGTGCGAGTCCCTACGAGCAGTACTTC.

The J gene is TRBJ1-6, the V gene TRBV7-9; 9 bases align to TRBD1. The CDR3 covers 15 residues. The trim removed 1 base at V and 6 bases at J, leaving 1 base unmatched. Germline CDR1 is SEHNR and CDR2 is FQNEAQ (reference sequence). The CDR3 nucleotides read TGTGCCAGCAGCTTAGGGGACAGGGCTAATTCACCCCTCCACTTT. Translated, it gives CASSLGDRANSPLHF.